A selection of T cell receptor beta chains follows, all from one sample in a study of post-analysis software for immune sequencing data. TCRdb recomputed calls from the PCR reads with MiXCR, one row per CDR3 protein. The sample carries 650,000 to 900,000 distinct CDR3 sequences, around 46% recorded once. Sequenced input: blood. These receptors were collected from a girl aged 5-17 years with multiple sclerosis. The CDR3 runs from the conserved cysteine through the conserved F or W. The order of the fields is CDR3 length, J gene, D gene, V gene, CDR3 protein. D genes are given only for firm matches.

>14|TRBJ1-2|TRBD1|TRBV29-1
CSVRNRDSIYGYTF
>16|TRBJ2-1|TRBD2|TRBV29-1
CSVDPSRTSGNNEQFF
>16|TRBJ2-1|-|TRBV7-9
CASSSDLAETYNEQFF
>15|TRBJ2-5|-|TRBV12-3/TRBV12-4
CASSFSSGPQETQYF
>15|TRBJ1-4|-|TRBV12-3/TRBV12-4
CASTPGGATNEKLFF
>16|TRBJ2-5|TRBD1|TRBV27
CASSLFRQGAKETQYF
>16|-|TRBD2|TRBV29-1
CSVESRSSGSGETQYF
>14|TRBJ2-5|TRBD2|TRBV18
CASSRSGAQEAQYF
>13|TRBJ2-5|TRBD2|TRBV20-1
CSARLAGVQEQYF
>16|TRBJ1-2|-|TRBV7-2
CASSLAHEGVTGGYTF
>15|TRBJ1-1|TRBD1|TRBV29-1
CSVEPRTGGGTEAFF
>14|TRBJ1-1|TRBD1|TRBV6-5
CASSDPQGITEAFF
>13|-|TRBD2|TRBV29-1
CSVTGTSENEQYF
>14|TRBJ1-1|-|TRBV11-2
CASSTGKEDTEAFF
>17|TRBJ2-4|-|TRBV20-1
CSASLTSIGGRSGEQYF
>16|TRBJ2-6|TRBD1|TRBV29-1
CSVRDRADSGANVLTF
>15|-|-|TRBV9
CASSVEQGLDYEQYF
>15|TRBJ2-7|TRBD1|TRBV18
CASSPLRQGAYEQYF
>13|TRBJ2-2|TRBD2|TRBV2
CADKREVAGELFF
>17|TRBJ2-5|-|TRBV7-3
CASSLKGRSFDQETQYF
>14|TRBJ2-7|TRBD1|TRBV7-6
CASSSGTVIDEQYF
>18|TRBJ2-1|TRBD2|TRBV27
CASSRTSERNLSYNEQFF
>17|-|TRBD2|TRBV7-2
CASSSMASGSPSYEQYF
>16|TRBJ1-2|-|TRBV7-9
CASSLAGPRQNYGYTF
>11|TRBJ2-1|TRBD1|TRBV7-2
CASSSLGGQIF
>11|-|-|TRBV2
CASLGIYEQYF
>13|TRBJ2-1|-|TRBV20-1
CSARDASSGEQFF
>14|TRBJ1-2|TRBD1|TRBV5-1
CASSLDRGPDGYTF
>13|TRBJ1-1|-|TRBV7-3
CASSLTYGAEAFF
>18|TRBJ2-3|TRBD2|TRBV6-6
CASSSSHGLAGSTDTQYF
>16|TRBJ1-1|-|TRBV6-4
CASSDSRVEENTEAFF
>13|TRBJ2-7|-|TRBV12-3/TRBV12-4
CASSPTGDYEQYF
>12|TRBJ1-1|-|TRBV2
CASMGGSTEAFF
>13|TRBJ2-5|-|TRBV15
CATSRDEGETQYF
>16|TRBJ2-7|TRBD2|TRBV10-2
CASSESRTSGSREQYF
>15|TRBJ2-1|TRBD2|TRBV6-6
CASMDWSSGYNEQFF
>15|TRBJ2-1|TRBD2|TRBV6-4
CASSALAGGGNEQFF
>18|TRBJ2-7|TRBD2|TRBV5-1
CASSLAPRLAGDTYEQYF
>15|TRBJ1-5|-|TRBV28
CASSPWTDSNQPQHF
>14|TRBJ2-1|-|TRBV12-3/TRBV12-4
CASSPGLGGNEQFF
>15|TRBJ2-1|TRBD2|TRBV20-1
CSATLAGVSYNEQFF
>14|TRBJ2-5|-|TRBV7-9
CASSLGFYQETQYF